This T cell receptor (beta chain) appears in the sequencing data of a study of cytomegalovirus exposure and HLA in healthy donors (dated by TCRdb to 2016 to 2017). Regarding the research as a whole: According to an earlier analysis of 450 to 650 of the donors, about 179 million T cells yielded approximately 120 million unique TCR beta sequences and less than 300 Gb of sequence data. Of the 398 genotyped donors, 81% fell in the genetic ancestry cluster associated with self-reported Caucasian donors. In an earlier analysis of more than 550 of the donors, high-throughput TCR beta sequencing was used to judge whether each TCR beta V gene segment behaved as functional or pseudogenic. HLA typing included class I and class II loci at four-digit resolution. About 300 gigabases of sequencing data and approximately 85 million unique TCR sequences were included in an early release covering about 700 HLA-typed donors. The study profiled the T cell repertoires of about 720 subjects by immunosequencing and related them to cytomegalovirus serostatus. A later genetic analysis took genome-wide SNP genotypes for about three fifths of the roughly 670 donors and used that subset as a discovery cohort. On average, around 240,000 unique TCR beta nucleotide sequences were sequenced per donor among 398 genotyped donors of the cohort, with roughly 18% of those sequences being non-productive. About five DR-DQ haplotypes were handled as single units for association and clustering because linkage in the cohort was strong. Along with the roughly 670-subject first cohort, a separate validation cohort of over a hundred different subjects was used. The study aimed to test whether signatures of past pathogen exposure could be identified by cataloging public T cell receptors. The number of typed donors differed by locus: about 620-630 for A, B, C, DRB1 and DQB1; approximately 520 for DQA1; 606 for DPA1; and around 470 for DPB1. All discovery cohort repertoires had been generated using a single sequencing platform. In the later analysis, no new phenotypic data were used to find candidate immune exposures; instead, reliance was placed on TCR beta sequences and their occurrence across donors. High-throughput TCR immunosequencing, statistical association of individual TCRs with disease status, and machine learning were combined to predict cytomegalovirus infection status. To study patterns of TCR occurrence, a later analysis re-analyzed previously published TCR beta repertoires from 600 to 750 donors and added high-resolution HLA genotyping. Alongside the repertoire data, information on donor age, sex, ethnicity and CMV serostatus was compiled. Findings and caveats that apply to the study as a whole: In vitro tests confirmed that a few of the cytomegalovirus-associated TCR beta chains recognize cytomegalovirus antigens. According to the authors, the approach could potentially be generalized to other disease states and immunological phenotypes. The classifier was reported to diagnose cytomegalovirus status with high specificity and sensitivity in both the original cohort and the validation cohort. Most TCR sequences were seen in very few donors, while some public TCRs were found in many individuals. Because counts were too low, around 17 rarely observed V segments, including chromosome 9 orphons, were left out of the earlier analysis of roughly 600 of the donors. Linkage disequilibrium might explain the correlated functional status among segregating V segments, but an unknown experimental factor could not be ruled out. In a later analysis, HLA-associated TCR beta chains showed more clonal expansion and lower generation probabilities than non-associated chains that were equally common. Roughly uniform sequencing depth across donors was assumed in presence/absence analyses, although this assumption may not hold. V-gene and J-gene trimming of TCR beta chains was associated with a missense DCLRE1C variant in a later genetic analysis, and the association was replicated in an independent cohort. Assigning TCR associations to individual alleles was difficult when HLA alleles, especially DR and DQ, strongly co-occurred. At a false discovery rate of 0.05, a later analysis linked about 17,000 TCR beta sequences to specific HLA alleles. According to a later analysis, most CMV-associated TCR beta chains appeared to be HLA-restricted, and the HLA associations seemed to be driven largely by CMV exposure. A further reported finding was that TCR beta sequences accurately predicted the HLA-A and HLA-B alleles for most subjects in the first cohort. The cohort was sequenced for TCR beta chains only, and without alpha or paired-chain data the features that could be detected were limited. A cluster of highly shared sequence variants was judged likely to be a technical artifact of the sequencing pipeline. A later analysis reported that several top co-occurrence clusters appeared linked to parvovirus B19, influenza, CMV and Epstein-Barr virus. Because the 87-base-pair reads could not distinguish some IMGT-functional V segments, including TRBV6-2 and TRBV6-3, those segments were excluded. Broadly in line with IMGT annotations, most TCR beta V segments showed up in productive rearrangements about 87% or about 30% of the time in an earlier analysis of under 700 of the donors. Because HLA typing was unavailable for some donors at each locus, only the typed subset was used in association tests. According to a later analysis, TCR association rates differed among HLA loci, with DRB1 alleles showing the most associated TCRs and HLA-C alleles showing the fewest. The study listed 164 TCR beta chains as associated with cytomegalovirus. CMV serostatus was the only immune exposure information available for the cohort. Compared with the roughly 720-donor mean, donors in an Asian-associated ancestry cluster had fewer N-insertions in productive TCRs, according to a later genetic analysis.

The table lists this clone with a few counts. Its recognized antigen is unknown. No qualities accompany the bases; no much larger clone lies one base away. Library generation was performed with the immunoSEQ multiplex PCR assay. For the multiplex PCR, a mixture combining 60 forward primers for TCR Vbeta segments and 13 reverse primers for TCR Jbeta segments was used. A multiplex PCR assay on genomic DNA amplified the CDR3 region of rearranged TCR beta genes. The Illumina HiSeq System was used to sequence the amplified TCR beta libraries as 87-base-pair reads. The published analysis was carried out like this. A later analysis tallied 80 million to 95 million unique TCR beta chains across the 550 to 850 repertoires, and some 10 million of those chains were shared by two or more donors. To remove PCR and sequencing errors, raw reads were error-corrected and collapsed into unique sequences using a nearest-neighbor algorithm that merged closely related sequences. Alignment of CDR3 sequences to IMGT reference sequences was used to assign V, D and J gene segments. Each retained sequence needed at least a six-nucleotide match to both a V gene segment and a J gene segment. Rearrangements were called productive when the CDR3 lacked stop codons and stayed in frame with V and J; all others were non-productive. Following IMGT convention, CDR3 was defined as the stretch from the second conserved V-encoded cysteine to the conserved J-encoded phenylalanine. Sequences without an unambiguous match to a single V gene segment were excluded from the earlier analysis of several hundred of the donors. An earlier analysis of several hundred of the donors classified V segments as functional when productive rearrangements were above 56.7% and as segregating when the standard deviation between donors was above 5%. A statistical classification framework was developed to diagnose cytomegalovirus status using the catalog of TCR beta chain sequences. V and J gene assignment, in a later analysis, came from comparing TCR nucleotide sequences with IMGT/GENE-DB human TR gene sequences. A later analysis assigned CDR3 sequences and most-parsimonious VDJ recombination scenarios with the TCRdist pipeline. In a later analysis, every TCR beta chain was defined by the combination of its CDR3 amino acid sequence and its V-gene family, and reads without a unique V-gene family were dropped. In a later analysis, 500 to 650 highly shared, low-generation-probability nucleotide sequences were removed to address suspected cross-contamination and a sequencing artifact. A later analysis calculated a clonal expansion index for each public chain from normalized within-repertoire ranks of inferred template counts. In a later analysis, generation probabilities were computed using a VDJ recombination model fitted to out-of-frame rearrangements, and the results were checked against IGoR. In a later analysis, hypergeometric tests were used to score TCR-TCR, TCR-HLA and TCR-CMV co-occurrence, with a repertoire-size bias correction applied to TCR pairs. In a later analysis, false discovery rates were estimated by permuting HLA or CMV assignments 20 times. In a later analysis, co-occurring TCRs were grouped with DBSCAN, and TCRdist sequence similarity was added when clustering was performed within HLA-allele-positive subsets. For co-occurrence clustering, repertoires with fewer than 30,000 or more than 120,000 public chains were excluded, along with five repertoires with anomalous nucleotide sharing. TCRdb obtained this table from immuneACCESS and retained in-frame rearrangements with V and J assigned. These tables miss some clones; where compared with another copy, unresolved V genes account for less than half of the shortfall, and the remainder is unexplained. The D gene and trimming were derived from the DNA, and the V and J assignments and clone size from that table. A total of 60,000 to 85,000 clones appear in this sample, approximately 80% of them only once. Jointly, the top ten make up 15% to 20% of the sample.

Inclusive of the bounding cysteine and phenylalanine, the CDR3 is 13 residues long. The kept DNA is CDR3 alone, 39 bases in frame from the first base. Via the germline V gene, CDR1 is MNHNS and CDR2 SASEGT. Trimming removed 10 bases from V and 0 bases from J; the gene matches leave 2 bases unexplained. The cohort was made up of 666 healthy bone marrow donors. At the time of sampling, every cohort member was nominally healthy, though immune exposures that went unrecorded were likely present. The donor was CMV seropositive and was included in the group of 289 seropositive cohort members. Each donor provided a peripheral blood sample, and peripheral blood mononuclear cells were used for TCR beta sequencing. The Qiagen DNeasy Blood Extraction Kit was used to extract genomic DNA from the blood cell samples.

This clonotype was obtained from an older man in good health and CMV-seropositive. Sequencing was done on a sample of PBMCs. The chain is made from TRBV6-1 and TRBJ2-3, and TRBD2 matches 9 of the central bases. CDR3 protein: CATLAGSTDTQYF. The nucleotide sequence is TGTGCCACACTAGCGGGCAGCACAGATACGCAGTATTTT.